The 7 T cell receptor beta chains below come from one sample, sequenced in a study of T cell repertoires in cytomegalovirus infection. TCRdb redid the calling of the reads with MiXCR, one entry per CDR3 protein. This sample has more than 150,000 distinct CDR3 sequences, with around a quarter found just once. Sequencing was done on a sample of PBMCs. Receptors originate from a human donor in good health (CMV status not recorded). Some clones in this sample may be carry-over from other donors' samples.

This clonotype was seen only a few times. This chain uses TRBV7-2 with TRBJ2-1; 8 bases fit TRBD2. The V gene end was trimmed by 7 bases and the J gene end by 2 bases; junction bases not matched to a gene: 4. The CDR3 extends over 14 amino acids. Germline V gives CDR1 SGHTA, CDR2 FQGNSA. The CDR3 here is CASKPGLAYNEQFF. In DNA form, the CDR3 reads TGTGCCAGCAAACCGGGACTAGCCTACAATGAGCAGTTCTTC.

This clonotype was counted at least ten times. This sequence joins TRBV10-3 and TRBJ2-7; TRBD2 agrees at 12 bases. V gave up 3 bases and J gave up 1 base; unmatched junction bases: 10. Per the germline V gene, CDR1 is ENHRY and CDR2 is SYGVKD. The CDR3 spans 18 residues. The CDR3 is CAISDRGAGLAGSYEQYF. CDR3 bases: TGTGCCATCAGTGATCGGGGGGCCGGACTAGCGGGATCCTACGAGCAGTACTTC.

This clonotype was observed at least ten times. This CDR3 is CASSPLQSTGELFF. The CDR3 DNA reads TGTGCCAGCAGCCCCCTCCAGTCCACCGGGGAGCTGTTTTTT. The V and J genes are TRBV7-3 and TRBJ2-2, with D unclear. The CDR3 contains 14 residues. Trimming stripped 5 bases from V and 4 bases from J, with 11 bases between. The germline CDR1 and CDR2 sequences are SGHTA and FQGTGA.

Only a few counts were recorded for this clonotype. V usage is TRBV20-1 and J usage is TRBJ1-6; D ambiguous. This CDR3 comprises 12 residues. Germline CDR1 reads DFQATT; CDR2 reads SNEGSKA (reference sequence). Between the trimmed V and J ends, which lost 7 bases and 6 bases, there was a span of 10 bases. The CDR3 region is CSVWQANSPLHF. The CDR3 DNA reads TGCAGTGTCTGGCAAGCTAATTCACCCCTCCACTTT.

Of note for this clonotype: One base away lies a much larger clone, so this may be a sequencing read error. The chain has TRBV7-2 and TRBJ2-1; perhaps TRBD2 as D (6 bases). The CDR3 spans 14 residues. V lost 5 bases to trimming and J lost 13 bases, with 21 bases between them. Germline CDR1 SGHTA, CDR2 FQGNSA. The CDR3 region has the DNA TGTGCCAGCAGCCTCTCCGGGCTAGCGCGGCCCCAGTTCTTC. Its protein product is CASSLSGLARPQFF.

The chain couples TRBV28 to TRBJ1-1; a possible D gene is TRBD1 (6 bases). Trimming shortened V by 6 bases and J by 1 base, and 15 bases separated the two germline ends. The CDR3 covers 15 residues. From germline, CDR1 is MDHEN and CDR2 SYDVKM. In DNA form, the CDR3 reads TGTGCCAGCAGCCGAGAGGGGGGTTCGAACACTGAAGCTTTCTTT. Protein: CASSREGGSNTEAFF. The variable domain in full, with the rest retrieved from reference TRBV28 and TRBJ1-1, is DVKVTQSSRYLVKRTGEKVFLECVQDMDHENMFWYRQDPGLGLRLIYFSYDVKMKEKGDIPEGYSVSREKKERFSLILESASTNQTSMYLCASSREGGSNTEAFFGQGTRLTVV.

This clonotype was found a few times. The CDR3 DNA reads TGTGCCAGCAGCCACCTGCCCAGCAACTATGGCTACACCTTC. Amino acids: CASSHLPSNYGYTF. This chain uses TRBV7-9 with TRBJ1-2; no definite D call. The CDR3 loop spans 14 amino acids. V was shortened by 5 bases and J by 2 bases, with 12 bases between the two germline ends. CDR1 SEHNR and CDR2 FQNEAQ come from the germline V gene (reference sequence).